The source of this TCR beta chain is a study of CD8 T cells in Susac syndrome. Random hexamers were used to reverse transcribe an amount of roughly 0.45 to 1 ug RNA. With immunoSEQ multiplex PCR, TCR beta CDR3 was amplified across 54 Vbeta and 13 Jbeta. TCRdb reanalysed the immunoSEQ multiplex PCR reads using MiXCR and keeps one entry per CDR3 protein. The sample has approximately 75,000 distinct CDR3 sequences, roughly 94% seen once. The trim removed 5 bases at V and 6 bases at J, leaving 6 bases unmatched. Germline assignment: CDR1 SEHNR and CDR2 FQNEAQ (reference sequence). The CDR3 is 14 amino acids. Study results and caveats: The number of individuals included in the study's TCR sequencing and HLA analysis was acknowledged as relatively small.

Details on this clonotype: Its antigen is currently unknown.

This sequence originates from a human donor in good health. The V call is TRBV7-9, the J call TRBJ1-5, with 8 bases lining up with TRBD1. Specimen: CD8+ T cells from PBMCs. CDR3 residues: CASSDTGGSQPQHF. CDR3 in DNA: TGTGCCAGCAGCGACACAGGGGGAAGTCAGCCCCAGCATTTT.